These 29 T cell receptor beta chains were sequenced from one sample in a study of cytomegalovirus exposure and HLA in healthy donors. 60 Vbeta and 13 Jbeta primers were used in PCR. Profiling relied on immunoSEQ multiplex PCR, and the TCRdb table lists in-frame clones only, not all of them. The sample consists of roughly 130,000 clones, roughly 80% of them appearing once. Sequenced: PBMCs. The receptors derive from a man in his late teens or twenties in good health and CMV-seronegative.

This clone was detected only a few times. Here the CDR3 DNA reads TGTGCCAGCAGCTCACAGCAAAACACTGAAGCTTTCTTT. It codes for CASSSQQNTEAFF. V and J are TRBV7-9 and TRBJ1-1; the D is unclear. The germline CDR1 and CDR2 sequences are SEHNR and FQNEAQ (reference sequence). There are 13 residues in the CDR3. V was pared by 4 bases and J by 2 bases, with 8 bases between.

This sequence joins TRBV7-8 and TRBJ1-6, with no clear D. Germline V gene lookup returns CDR1 SGHVS and CDR2 FQNEAQ. V lost 3 bases and J 0 bases, leaving 3 bases between the germline ends. This CDR3 region has 14 residues. This chain's CDR3 is CASSLSSYNSPLHF. The CDR3 nucleotides are TGTGCCAGCAGCTTGAGCTCCTATAATTCACCCCTCCACTTT.

In this sample, this clone turned up once. The genes are TRBV6-5 and TRBJ2-5; weak D call: TRBD1 (6 bases). The V gene's germline CDR1 is MNHEY and CDR2 SVGAGI. V was clipped by 4 bases and J by 2 bases, with 11 bases between them. The CDR3 spans 14 residues. The chain's CDR3 is CASSSIGQQETQYF. CDR3 sequence (DNA): TGTGCCAGCAGTTCGATTGGACAGCAAGAGACCCAGTACTTC.

The V gene is TRBV12-5, the J gene TRBJ1-3; unclear D gene. Germline assignment: CDR1 LGHNT and CDR2 FRNRAP. The CDR3 is 15 residues long. The V end lost 2 bases, the J end lost 0 bases, and 8 bases lay between the germline ends. Here the CDR3 DNA reads TGTGCTAGTGGTTTGCCCTTGTTCTCTGGAAACACCATATATTTT. This codes for CASGLPLFSGNTIYF.

The genes are TRBV5-4 and TRBJ1-2; 8 bases are a match to TRBD1. The CDR3 is made up of 14 amino acids. V shed 4 bases, J shed 0 bases, and the junction held 2 bases outside the gene matches. In germline, CDR1 is SGHNT, CDR2 YYREEE (reference sequence). CDR3 nucleotide sequence: TGTGCCAGCAGCCTACAGGGGGCTAACTATGGCTACACCTTC. Translating gives CASSLQGANYGYTF.

This clone came up once. The chain is built from TRBV19 and TRBJ1-1; tentative D call: TRBD1 (5 bases). V shed 4 bases and J shed 10 bases, with 10 bases lying between them. Per germline, CDR1 LNHDA and CDR2 SQIVND (reference sequence). The CDR3 consists of 11 residues. In nucleotides, the CDR3 is TGTGCCAGTAGTACAGGGTCGGGAGCTTTCTTT. It is translated as CASSTGSGAFF.

This rearrangement joins TRBV5-1 to TRBJ2-7; a weak D match, TRBD2 (5 bases). The CDR3 sequence is 13 residues long. In germline, CDR1 is SGHRS, CDR2 YFSETQ. V lost 1 base and J 3 bases, leaving 8 bases between the germline ends. CDR3 sequence: CASSLPGLYEQYF. Written as DNA, the CDR3 is TGCGCCAGCAGCTTGCCCGGACTCTACGAGCAGTACTTC.

The V gene is TRBV18, the J gene TRBJ1-2; a possible D gene is TRBD1 (5 bases). This CDR3 has 16 amino acids. Trimming took off 0 bases at V and 0 bases at J, with 11 bases between the two ends. The germline V gene encodes CDR1 KGHSH and CDR2 LQKENI. The CDR3 region is CASSPPSRAANYGYTF. Written as DNA, the CDR3 is TGTGCCAGCTCACCACCGAGCAGGGCCGCTAACTATGGCTACACCTTC.

J is TRBJ1-5 and V is TRBV7-8, with D possibly matching TRBD1 (5 bases). The CDR3 spans 13 residues. In germline, CDR1 is SGHVS, CDR2 FQNEAQ. Trimming pared 5 bases from V and 5 bases from J, leaving 10 bases between. CDR3 sequence: CASSLDSDQPQHF. The CDR3 nucleotides are TGTGCCAGCAGCCTCGACAGTGATCAGCCCCAGCATTTT.

J is TRBJ1-1 and V is TRBV7-3; D is undetermined. V was trimmed by 6 bases and J by 7 bases, leaving 18 bases between them. CDR1 and CDR2 from the germline V gene are SGHTA and FQGTGA. The CDR3 spans 14 residues. The CDR3 coding sequence is TGTGCCAGCAGTACCTCTGCAGGATACGGTGAAGCTTTCTTT. Residues: CASSTSAGYGEAFF.

The rearrangement uses TRBV15 and TRBJ1-2; 10 bases are shared with TRBD1. The V segment lost 3 bases and the J segment 8 bases; nucleotides outside the gene matches: 9. CDR1 is LNHNV, CDR2 YYDKDF, per germline (reference sequence). The CDR3 is 15 residues long. The CDR3 sequence is CATSSDLGQGLGYTF. In DNA, the CDR3 is TGTGCCACCAGCAGCGATTTGGGACAGGGGTTGGGCTACACCTTC.

As to this clone: The junction departs from germline at one end; a sequencing error may be responsible. The V and J genes are TRBV6-1 and TRBJ2-3; 12 bases match TRBD2. This CDR3 contains 16 residues. Germline CDR1 reads MNHNS; CDR2 reads SASEGT. CDR3 amino acids: CVSSGPSGGVRDTQYF. DNA for the CDR3: TGTGTCAGCAGTGGGCCTAGCGGGGGGGTTAGAGATACGCAGTATTTT.

The chain links TRBV7-2 to TRBJ2-2; D unclear. CDR1 and CDR2 from the germline V gene are SGHTA and FQGNSA. This CDR3 has 14 residues. The V end was cut by 5 bases, the J end by 6 bases, with 13 bases between. The CDR3 coding sequence is TGTGCCAGCAGCCACGACTCTCGCTCCGGGGAGCTGTTTTTT. Its protein is CASSHDSRSGELFF.

This chain uses TRBV12-2 with TRBJ2-3; TRBD2, the table's D call, was not compared with the DNA. TRBV12-2 is a listed pseudogene. The CDR3 consists of 19 residues. CDR3 loop: CASRLALTGWGGESDTQYF. The CDR3 DNA reads as TGTGCAAGTCGCTTAGCCCTCACGGGGTGGGGCGGGGAATCAGATACGCAGTATTTT.

This clone was counted only a few times. This chain connects TRBV30 to TRBJ1-6; D uncertain. Deletions cut 7 bases from V and 7 bases from J, with 14 bases between. The CDR3 is 13 amino acids. CDR1 is GTSNPN, CDR2 SVGIG, per germline (reference sequence). The CDR3, as DNA: TGTGCCTCGATTCCAAGTCGGAATTCACCCCTCCACTTT. Translating it yields CASIPSRNSPLHF.

This sequence joins TRBV4-2 and TRBJ1-1; TRBD1 agrees at 9 bases. After removal of 1 base from V and 0 bases from J, the junction contained 12 bases not matched to a gene. The CDR3 length is 19 residues. Germline loops: CDR1 LGHNA, CDR2 YNFKEQ. The CDR3 DNA follows: TGTGCCAGCAGCCAAGCGGGGTCCGGGACAGGGAAGATGAACACTGAAGCTTTCTTT. Its protein is CASSQAGSGTGKMNTEAFF.

CDR3 DNA: TGCGCCAGCAGCCAAGATACAGGGGTATTCACCGGGGAGCTGTTTTTT. Amino acid sequence: CASSQDTGVFTGELFF. The rearrangement joins TRBV4-3 to TRBJ2-2; 7 nucleotides line up with TRBD1. Germline V CDR1 and CDR2: LGHNA, YSLEER. The CDR3 extends over 16 amino acids. Unmatched junction bases numbered 5, after V lost 0 bases and J lost 4 bases.

The V gene is TRBV7-2, the J gene TRBJ2-4; 7 bases match TRBD1. The length of the CDR3 is 15 residues. After removal of 4 bases from V and 0 bases from J, the junction contained 3 bases not matched to a gene. The V gene's germline CDR1 is SGHTA and CDR2 FQGNSA. CDR3 DNA: TGTGCCAGCAGCTCAGGGGGTTCAGCCAAAAACATTCAGTACTTC. Translation gives CASSSGGSAKNIQYF.

The rearrangement uses TRBV27 and TRBJ1-6; D not resolved. The germline CDR1 and CDR2 sequences are MNHEY and SMNVEV (reference sequence). This CDR3 contains 15 residues. Trimming pared 4 bases from V and 10 bases from J, leaving 17 bases between. This CDR3 reads CASSSLKRSESPLHF. The DNA for the CDR3 is TGTGCCAGCAGTTCCCTCAAGAGGAGCGAATCACCCCTCCACTTT.

The V gene is TRBV9, the J gene TRBJ2-2, with D possibly TRBD2 on 7 matching bases. The V gene lost 2 bases and the J gene lost 4 bases, with 12 bases spanning the gap. Germline assignment: CDR1 SGDLS and CDR2 YYNGEE. CDR3 length: 15 amino acids. The DNA of the CDR3 is TGTGCCAGCAGCGTCGGGGGGCAGATCACCGGGGAGCTGTTTTTT. It yields the protein CASSVGGQITGELFF.

The chain uses TRBV30 and TRBJ2-3; no clear D. Germline CDR1 and CDR2: GTSNPN and SVGIG (reference sequence). This CDR3 region has 15 residues. Trimming shortened V by 1 base and J by 6 bases, and 17 bases separated the two germline ends. This chain's CDR3 is CAWSANGFLRDTQYF. The CDR3 DNA reads as TGTGCCTGGAGTGCCAACGGGTTCCTACGGGATACGCAGTATTTT.

The J gene is TRBJ1-2, the V gene TRBV27; D not resolved. V shed 6 bases and J shed 1 base, with 15 bases lying between them. The CDR3 runs to 15 residues. Looked up from germline, CDR1 is MNHEY and CDR2 is SMNVEV (reference sequence). The CDR3 DNA reads TGTGCCAGCAGATCCGGGAGCCCGGGTAACTATGGCTACACCTTC. Residues: CASRSGSPGNYGYTF.

V gene TRBV19 combines with J gene TRBJ1-4, with a possible D match to TRBD1 (6 bases). The CDR3 runs to 16 residues. The V end was cut by 3 bases, the J end by 5 bases, with 16 bases between. The germline gives CDR1 LNHDA, CDR2 SQIVND (reference sequence). CDR3 nucleotide sequence: TGTGCCAGTAGTATCCTGACAGGCCTAAAGAATGAAAAACTGTTTTTT. Translated: CASSILTGLKNEKLFF. Combining the CDR3 with reference TRBV19 and TRBJ1-4 gives the whole variable domain DGGITQSPKYLFRKEGQNVTLSCEQNLNHDAMYWYRQDPGQGLRLIYYSQIVNDFQKGDIAEGYSVSREKKESFPLTVTSAQKNPTAFYLCASSILTGLKNEKLFFGSGTQLSVL.

CDR3 nucleotide sequence: TGCAGCGTTGACGGGGGGCCCGACTCCTCCTTCTATGGCTACACCTTC. Translated: CSVDGGPDSSFYGYTF. The chain couples TRBV29-1 to TRBJ1-2; tentative D call: TRBD1 (6 bases). This CDR3 is built from 16 residues. Germline V CDR1 and CDR2: SQVTM, ANQGSEA. Trimming removed 3 bases from V and 4 bases from J, with 21 bases in between. The full variable domain, its missing parts supplied by reference TRBV29-1 and TRBJ1-2, is SAVISQKPSRDICQRGTSLTIQCQVDSQVTMMFWYRQQPGQSLTLIATANQGSEATYESGFVIDKFPISRPNLTFSTLTVSNMSPEDSSIYLCSVDGGPDSSFYGYTFGSGTRLTVV.

The chain carries TRBV11-2 and TRBJ2-7; a weak D match, TRBD1 (6 bases). The V gene lost 6 bases and the J gene lost 0 bases, with 15 bases spanning the gap. CDR3 length: 15 residues. Looked up from germline, CDR1 is SGHAT and CDR2 is FQNNGV. CDR3 region: CASSSVRDNSYEQYF. Written as DNA, the CDR3 is TGTGCCAGCAGTTCCGTTCGGGACAACTCCTACGAGCAGTACTTC. The whole variable domain, filled in from reference TRBV11-2 and TRBJ2-7, reads EAGVAQSPRYKIIEKRQSVAFWCNPISGHATLYWYQQILGQGPKLLIQFQNNGVVDDSQLPKDRFSAERLKGVDSTLKIQPAKLEDSAVYLCASSSVRDNSYEQYFGPGTRLTVT.

The chain recombines TRBV5-1 with TRBJ1-2; D gene unclear. This CDR3 is built from 14 residues. V shed 1 base and J shed 2 bases, with 9 bases lying between them. Germline V gene sequence: CDR1 SGHRS, CDR2 YFSETQ. The DNA of the CDR3 is TGCGCCAGCAGCTTGTCTCCGGGGAACTATGGCTACACCTTC. This gives the protein CASSLSPGNYGYTF.

J is TRBJ2-2 and V is TRBV6-5; 7 nucleotides match TRBD2. J gave up 6 bases and V 8 bases, and 3 bases lay outside the gene matches. Germline-derived CDR1 and CDR2 are MNHEY and SVGAGI. The CDR3 has 12 residues. The CDR3 bases are TGTGCCAGCCGCGGGAGTCCCGGGGAGCTGTTTTTT. Translated, it gives CASRGSPGELFF.

V and J are TRBV6-6 and TRBJ2-5, with unresolved D. Germline V gives CDR1 MNHNY, CDR2 SVGAGI (reference sequence). This CDR3 is 11 amino acids long. V shed 6 bases and J shed 5 bases, with 7 bases lying between them. CDR3 DNA sequence: TGTGCCAGCAGCCCAAGCGAGACCCAGTACTTC. Amino acids: CASSPSETQYF.

The V gene is TRBV29-1, the J gene TRBJ2-7; a weak D match, TRBD1 (5 bases). This CDR3 spans 12 amino acids. Germline V gene lookup returns CDR1 SQVTM and CDR2 ANQGSEA. Trimming removed 7 bases from V and 5 bases from J, with 15 bases in between. CDR3 region: CSAGRVGDEQYF. The CDR3 DNA follows: TGCAGCGCCGGAAGGGTAGGGGACGAGCAGTACTTC.